The 32 T cell receptor beta chains given below trace back to one sample, sequenced in a study of control samples from healthy donors and cancer patients. The table came from immunoSEQ multiplex PCR; TCRdb's copy has only in-frame clones and leaves some out. The sample holds 150,000 to 200,000 clones, 91% seen once. Sequenced sample: blood. The receptors were sampled from a woman between 40 and 55 years old in good health.

This chain connects TRBV10-3 to TRBJ2-5; TRBD2 matches 9 bases. Germline CDR1 and CDR2: ENHRY and SYGVKD. Trimming took 6 bases from V and 5 from J; bases not matched to a gene: 7. This CDR3 has 14 residues. The CDR3 is CAISRGGAGETQYF. The CDR3 DNA follows: TGTGCCATCAGCCGCGGGGGGGCGGGGGAGACCCAGTACTTC.

The chain combines TRBV10-1 with TRBJ2-2; D unresolved. The CDR3 is made up of 15 amino acids. V lost 6 bases, J lost 3 bases, and 14 bases lay in between. In germline, CDR1 is WNHNN, CDR2 SYGVQD (reference sequence). CDR3 coding DNA: TGCGCCAGCAGACGGGTGCCCCAAGACACCGGGGAGCTGTTTTTT. Its translation is CASRRVPQDTGELFF.

V usage is TRBV6-5 and J usage is TRBJ2-1; TRBD1 is a possible D gene (6 bases). Trimming shortened V by 6 bases and J by 8 bases, and 11 bases separated the two germline ends. The CDR3 has 12 amino acids. CDR1 and CDR2 from the germline V gene are MNHEY and SVGAGI. The CDR3 here is CASSPWGHEQFF. The CDR3 DNA sequence: TGTGCCAGCAGCCCCTGGGGGCATGAGCAGTTCTTC.

The chain recombines TRBV6-1 with TRBJ1-5; D uncertain. Trimming shortened V by 2 bases and J by 7 bases, and 12 bases separated the two germline ends. This CDR3 spans 14 amino acids. CDR1 is MNHNS and CDR2 is SASEGT in the germline V gene. CDR3 nucleotides: TGTGCCAGCAGTGAATACCATACGGGGCAGCCCCAGCATTTT. Translation: CASSEYHTGQPQHF.

The gene calls are TRBV5-4 and TRBJ1-5, with a possible D match to TRBD1 (6 bases). V gave up 4 bases and J gave up 5 bases, with 16 bases separating them. Germline V gene lookup returns CDR1 SGHNT and CDR2 YYREEE (reference sequence). The CDR3 has 15 amino acids. CDR3 in DNA: TGTGCCAGCAGCCCGGAGGGGGGTAGGGATCAGCCCCAGCATTTT. It specifies CASSPEGGRDQPQHF.

The chain uses TRBV19 and TRBJ1-4; a possible D gene is TRBD1 (6 bases). CDR3 size: 13 residues. With 9 bases removed from V and 5 bases from J, the gap between germline ends came to 13 bases. Germline assignment: CDR1 LNHDA and CDR2 SQIVND (reference sequence). The CDR3: CASRDMPNEKLFF. The CDR3 DNA sequence: TGTGCCAGCCGGGACATGCCCAATGAAAAACTGTTTTTT.

This clone was counted once. The chain recombines TRBV29-1 with TRBJ2-7; possibly TRBD2 for D (6 bases). Trimming took off 3 bases at V and 4 bases at J, with 7 bases between the two ends. Germline CDR1 and CDR2: SQVTM and ANQGSEA. The CDR3 length is 11 residues. The CDR3 DNA is TGCAGCGTTGAGGGGGGTTACGAGCAGTACTTC. Translation gives CSVEGGYEQYF.

The V call is TRBV5-4, the J call TRBJ1-6; D possibly corresponds to TRBD1 (6 bases). The CDR3 runs to 15 residues. Trimming cost V 0 bases and J 12 bases, with 16 bases left between them. Germline lookup yields CDR1 SGHNT and CDR2 YYREEE (reference sequence). The CDR3 nucleotides read TGTGCCAGCAGCTTGGCCGGGACCGGAGGGGGACCCCTCCACTTT. Encoded protein: CASSLAGTGGGPLHF.

This clone has a single count. The chain is built from TRBV6-5 and TRBJ2-5; D is perhaps TRBD1 (6 bases). Germline V lookup: CDR1 MNHEY, CDR2 SVGAGI. Trimming cost V 6 bases and J 2 bases, with 10 bases left between them. CDR3 size: 13 residues. CDR3 nucleotide sequence: TGTGCCAGCAGCCCCGGGACACAAGAGACCCAGTACTTC. Translating it yields CASSPGTQETQYF.

The rearrangement joins TRBV27 to TRBJ1-4; a weak D match, TRBD1 (5 bases). The V gene's germline CDR1 is MNHEY and CDR2 SMNVEV (reference sequence). The CDR3 spans 18 residues. V was shortened by 0 bases and J by 0 bases, with 14 bases between the two germline ends. CDR3 coding DNA: TGTGCCAGCAGTTTATCGGCAGGGTTAATAGCAACTAATGAAAAACTGTTTTTT. Amino acid sequence: CASSLSAGLIATNEKLFF.

Here the CDR3 reads CASSMRGAGTDTQYF. Here the CDR3 DNA reads TGTGCCAGTAGTATGCGGGGGGCGGGGACAGATACGCAGTATTTT. V and J are TRBV19 and TRBJ2-3, with 8 positions matching TRBD2. The V gene's germline CDR1 is LNHDA and CDR2 SQIVND (reference sequence). The V gene end was trimmed by 3 bases and the J gene end by 3 bases; junction bases not matched to a gene: 5. There are 15 residues in the CDR3.

J is TRBJ1-2 and V is TRBV3-1 (or the pseudogene TRBV3-2), with D possibly being TRBD1 (5 bases). Between the trimmed V and J ends, which lost 4 bases and 2 bases, there was a span of 8 bases. CDR1 and CDR2 from the germline V gene are LGHDT and YNNKEL (reference sequence). This CDR3 region has 13 residues. DNA of the CDR3: TGTGCCAGCAGCCCGACAGCAAACTATGGCTACACCTTC. Encoded protein: CASSPTANYGYTF.

The rearrangement links TRBV19 to TRBJ2-3, with D unresolved. Trimming pared 4 bases from V and 6 bases from J, leaving 20 bases between. CDR1 is LNHDA and CDR2 is SQIVND in the germline V gene (reference sequence). This CDR3 spans 16 amino acids. The CDR3 is CASSKAANLPWDTQYF. The DNA for the CDR3 is TGTGCCAGTAGTAAGGCTGCTAATCTTCCGTGGGATACGCAGTATTTT.

This chain links TRBV3-1 (or the pseudogene TRBV3-2) with TRBJ2-1; D unresolved. Between the trimmed V and J ends, which lost 4 bases and 9 bases, there was a span of 13 bases. CDR3 length: 13 residues. Germline-derived CDR1 and CDR2 are LGHDT and YNNKEL (reference sequence). CDR3 DNA: TGTGCCAGCAGCCCGAACCCCCGCGGTGAGCAGTTCTTC. It specifies CASSPNPRGEQFF.

The rearrangement joins TRBV6-6 to TRBJ2-3, with D maybe TRBD2 (6 bases). Deletions cut 6 bases from V and 10 bases from J, with 14 bases between. CDR1 and CDR2 from the germline V gene are MNHNY and SVGAGI (reference sequence). This CDR3 is built from 12 residues. CDR3 nucleotide sequence: TGTGCCAGCAGCGACGGATCTAGCGCGCAGTATTTT. It is translated as CASSDGSSAQYF.

The gene calls are TRBV24-1 and TRBJ2-5; TRBD2 matches at 7 bases. Trimming took 0 bases from V and 5 from J; bases not matched to a gene: 5. This CDR3 is 15 amino acids long. Germline CDR1 and CDR2: KGHDR and SFDVKD. As DNA, the CDR3 is TGTGCCACCAGTGATTTGGGCGGGGAGGGGGAGACCCAGTACTTC. The encoded protein is CATSDLGGEGETQYF.

The chain carries TRBV7-8 and TRBJ1-1, with 11 bases aligning to TRBD1. Per germline, CDR1 SGHVS and CDR2 FQNEAQ. The CDR3 is made up of 15 amino acids. J gave up 4 bases and V 4 bases, and 5 bases lay outside the gene matches. As DNA, the CDR3 is TGTGCCAGCAGCTCCGGACAGGGGGCGACCACTGAAGCTTTCTTT. Encoded protein: CASSSGQGATTEAFF.

The chain employs TRBV2 and TRBJ1-1; D is perhaps TRBD1 (5 bases). Germline lookup yields CDR1 SNHLY and CDR2 FYNNEI. The CDR3 contains 13 residues. V was pared by 5 bases and J by 1 base, with 8 bases between. For the CDR3, the DNA is TGTGCCAGCAGTTTGCAGGGGAACACTGAAGCTTTCTTT. It is translated as CASSLQGNTEAFF.

V is TRBV5-1 and J is TRBJ2-1; 7 bases match TRBD2. The CDR3 runs 16 residues. With 4 bases clipped from V and 4 bases from J, the junction kept 11 bases outside the gene matches. Germline values: CDR1 SGHRS, CDR2 YFSETQ. In DNA, the CDR3 is TGCGCCAGCAGCCCCGGGGGAGCGGGGCTGTACAATGAGCAGTTCTTC. Its protein product is CASSPGGAGLYNEQFF. Variable domain in full (rest from reference TRBV5-1 and TRBJ2-1): KAGVTQTPRYLIKTRGQQVTLSCSPISGHRSVSWYQQTPGQGLQFLFEYFSETQRNKGNFPGRFSGRQFSNSRSEMNVSTLELGDSALYLCASSPGGAGLYNEQFFGPGTRLTVL.

The V call is TRBV7-2, the J call TRBJ1-2, with D perhaps TRBD1 (6 bases). Trimming took off 3 bases at V and 3 bases at J, with 17 bases between the two ends. Germline CDR1 and CDR2: SGHTA and FQGNSA. The length of the CDR3 is 16 residues. In nucleotides, the CDR3 is TGTGCCAGCAGCTTTCTTTCCATGGACAGTTACTATGGCTACACCTTC. Its translation is CASSFLSMDSYYGYTF.

The genes are TRBV21-1 and TRBJ1-4; the D call TRBD1 from the table was never checked on the DNA. TRBV21-1 is listed as a pseudogene. The CDR3 is 18 amino acids. The CDR3 DNA follows: TGTGCCAGCAGCAAAGCGCCAGGGCCGGGCCGCCTTGGACGAAAACTGTTTTTT. This sequence encodes CASSKAPGPGRLGRKLFF.

The rearrangement joins TRBV5-3 to TRBJ1-2; a possible D gene is TRBD1 (6 bases). TRBV5-3 is an ORF; its function is uncertain. The CDR3 is made up of 20 amino acids. V was pared by 1 base and J by 3 bases, with 28 bases between. The CDR3 bases are TGTGCCAGAAGCTTGTGGATAACTTGGGTTCGGGGGGCACCGGACTATGGCTACACCTTC. This gives the protein CARSLWITWVRGAPDYGYTF.

This clone was recorded only once. This chain connects TRBV29-1 to TRBJ1-1; D remains ambiguous. The CDR3 extends over 12 amino acids. Germline-derived CDR1 and CDR2 are SQVTM and ANQGSEA. V lost 3 bases to trimming and J lost 0 bases, with 5 bases between them. The CDR3 spells CSVEAMNTEAFF. CDR3 in DNA: TGCAGCGTTGAGGCCATGAACACTGAAGCTTTCTTT.

This sequence joins TRBV6-5 and TRBJ2-7; the D is unclear. V lost 6 bases and J 1 base, leaving 13 bases between the germline ends. Germline assignment: CDR1 MNHEY and CDR2 SVGAGI. The CDR3 sequence is 14 residues long. CDR3 coding DNA: TGTGCCAGCAGCAGCAAAACAGCATCCTACGAGCAGTACTTC. Translated: CASSSKTASYEQYF.

In its sample, this clone was seen once. The V call is TRBV10-3, the J call TRBJ1-3, with TRBD1 matching over 8 bases. This CDR3 region has 17 residues. With V trimmed by 10 bases and J by 3 bases, 17 bases remained unmatched. Germline V CDR1 and CDR2: ENHRY, SYGVKD. Here the CDR3 DNA reads TGTGCCACCCAATACCCAGGGGGCCCTCCTGGTGGAAACACCATATATTTT. Encoded protein: CATQYPGGPPGGNTIYF.

V is TRBV18 and J is TRBJ1-3; no clear D gene. The CDR3 totals 13 residues. V lost 3 bases and J 0 bases, leaving 3 bases between the germline ends. Germline V lookup: CDR1 KGHSH, CDR2 LQKENI. The CDR3 coding sequence is TGTGCCAGCTCACCCACCTCTGGAAACACCATATATTTT. Encoded protein: CASSPTSGNTIYF.

V is TRBV19 and J is TRBJ1-1; D not resolved. The V end was cut by 5 bases, the J end by 0 bases, with 13 bases between. The CDR3 length is 15 residues. Germline V gene lookup returns CDR1 LNHDA and CDR2 SQIVND (reference sequence). The DNA for the CDR3 is TGTGCCAGTAGTGGGAGGCTCGTATTGAACACTGAAGCTTTCTTT. Its protein is CASSGRLVLNTEAFF. Filled out from reference TRBV19 and TRBJ1-1, the complete variable domain reads DGGITQSPKYLFRKEGQNVTLSCEQNLNHDAMYWYRQDPGQGLRLIYYSQIVNDFQKGDIAEGYSVSREKKESFPLTVTSAQKNPTAFYLCASSGRLVLNTEAFFGQGTRLTVV.

The chain links TRBV10-3 to TRBJ2-3, with TRBD1 matching 7 bases. The junction had 9 bases not matched to a gene; V was cut back by 6 bases and J by 3 bases. There are 15 residues in the CDR3. Germline CDR1 and CDR2: ENHRY and SYGVKD. As DNA, the CDR3 is TGTGCCATCAGCCTGGACAGGTCGACGACAGATACGCAGTATTTT. This codes for CAISLDRSTTDTQYF.

The chain uses TRBV6-5 and TRBJ1-2; D gene unclear. From germline, CDR1 is MNHEY and CDR2 SVGAGI. The V end lost 4 bases, the J end lost 7 bases, and 7 bases lay between the germline ends. The CDR3 runs to 11 residues. In nucleotides, the CDR3 is TGTGCCAGCAGTTCGGGGTTTGGCTACACCTTC. It translates to CASSSGFGYTF.

The chain links TRBV6-1 to TRBJ1-5; TRBD1 agrees at 10 bases. Germline CDR1 and CDR2: MNHNS and SASEGT. This CDR3 spans 15 amino acids. V trimming: 3 bases; J trimming: 6 bases; junction bases outside the gene matches: 5. CDR3 in DNA: TGTGCCAGCAGTGACCCGACAGGGGGCCCTCAGCCCCAGCATTTT. It yields the protein CASSDPTGGPQPQHF.

The chain combines TRBV27 with TRBJ2-7; the D gene could be TRBD1 or TRBD2 (5 bases each). CDR1 is MNHEY, CDR2 SMNVEV, per germline (reference sequence). This CDR3 is 14 amino acids long. The V gene lost 8 bases and the J gene lost 5 bases, with 19 bases spanning the gap. This CDR3 is CASAPTDSGDEQYF. The CDR3 nucleotides are TGTGCCAGCGCCCCGACAGACAGCGGAGACGAGCAGTACTTC.

The chain has TRBV27 and TRBJ2-2; no definite D call. Looked up from germline, CDR1 is MNHEY and CDR2 is SMNVEV (reference sequence). The CDR3 is made up of 15 amino acids. Trimming took off 5 bases at V and 2 bases at J, with 12 bases between the two ends. CDR3 loop: CASSPPGRNTGELFF. In DNA form, the CDR3 reads TGTGCCAGCAGTCCACCCGGACGAAACACCGGGGAGCTGTTTTTT.